The rows below give T cell receptor beta chains drawn from one sample of a study of T cells in Graves' hyperthyroidism and ophthalmopathy. TCRdb analysed the multiplex PCR reads with MiXCR anew, one entry per CDR3 protein. The sample yields about 640,000 distinct CDR3 sequences, less than 25% seen once. The sample comprised blood. The receptors stem from a man aged 30 to 39 with Graves' ophthalmopathy. Each CDR3 is given with its conserved first and last residue. A D gene is named only where the DNA matches it firmly. Size is stated for part of the rows, as once, few or many counts, or as a class when the clone is expanded.

d_call	j_call	v_call	clone_size	cdr3_nt	cdr3_aa
-	TRBJ2-5	TRBV19	-	TGTGCCAGTAGTATCGGGGGATTCCTATCGGGGAAAGAGACCCAGTACTTC	CASSIGGFLSGKETQYF
-	TRBJ2-3	TRBV7-2	many	TGTGCCAGCAGCTTAGGGCCCGGGACAGATACGCAGTATTTT	CASSLGPGTDTQYF
TRBD2	TRBJ2-3	TRBV13	few	TGTGCCAGCAGCTTAGTTGGCGGGAGGGCCATCGGCACAGATACGCAGTATTTT	CASSLVGGRAIGTDTQYF
-	TRBJ2-7	TRBV7-9	few	TGTGCCAGCACAACTCATCCCTTGGGGCCCTACTCCTACGAGCAGTACTTC	CASTTHPLGPYSYEQYF
-	TRBJ2-2	TRBV7-2	many	TGTGCCAGCAGCCGACGAACCGGGAGCGCCGGGGAGCTGTTTTTT	CASSRRTGSAGELFF
TRBD1	TRBJ1-2	TRBV6-1	-	TGTGCCAGCAGTCTGAGGGACAGGGTGGACTACACCTTC	CASSLRDRVDYTF
-	TRBJ2-5	TRBV6-2/TRBV6-3	-	TGTGCCAGCAGTTACTCGAAGGCCTCCAAGGCATCTTGGTACTTC	CASSYSKASKASWYF
TRBD2	TRBJ2-3	TRBV20-1	few	TGCAGTGCTAGAGATCTGGCGGGAGGGCCAGATACGCAGTATTTT	CSARDLAGGPDTQYF
-	TRBJ2-7	TRBV20-1	few	TGCAGTGCTAGGTCCCGGGTCCATGGTGGCTCCTACGAGCAGTACTTC	CSARSRVHGGSYEQYF
-	TRBJ2-7	TRBV6-1	-	TGTGCCAGCACTAACCTGGTGGGCGGGGAGCAGTACTTC	CASTNLVGGEQYF
TRBD1	TRBJ1-2	TRBV9	-	TGTGCCAGCAGCCCAAGGGGACAGCGAGTCTATGGCTACACCTTC	CASSPRGQRVYGYTF
-	TRBJ1-4	TRBV30	many	TGTGCCTGGAGTAGGCGGATTAATGAAAAACTGTTTTTT	CAWSRRINEKLFF
TRBD2	TRBJ2-3	TRBV9	-	TGTGCCAGCAGCCCCCGACCCGGGAGCGGGAGCGGAGATACGCAGTATTTT	CASSPRPGSGSGDTQYF
-	TRBJ1-2	TRBV27	-	TGTGCCAGCAAACCTTCAACAGGGTCTAACTATGGCTACACCTTC	CASKPSTGSNYGYTF
-	TRBJ1-4	TRBV28	few	TGTGCCAGCAGTTTTAACAGGGTAGGGAATGAAAAACTGTTTTTT	CASSFNRVGNEKLFF
TRBD2	TRBJ2-5	TRBV20-1	-	TGCAGTGCTAGAGATGGGATGGCTAGCGGGAGGAGCCAGGAGACCCAGTACTTC	CSARDGMASGRSQETQYF
TRBD1	TRBJ2-5	TRBV6-2/TRBV6-3	-	TGTGCCAGCACGGGGACAGCGGAAGAGACCCAGTACTTC	CASTGTAEETQYF
TRBD2	TRBJ2-7	TRBV29-1	-	TGCAGCGTTGGGCGGGAGGGTTCCTACGAGCAGTACTTC	CSVGREGSYEQYF
TRBD1	TRBJ1-4	TRBV6-1	few	TGTGCCAGCCTAACTACAGGGGATGAAAAACTGTTTTTT	CASLTTGDEKLFF
TRBD2	TRBJ2-7	TRBV6-1	many	TGTGCCAGCAGTCCTGGGACTAGCCGATCCTACGAGCAGTACTTC	CASSPGTSRSYEQYF
-	TRBJ1-1	TRBV30	many	TGTGCCTGGAGCCCAGGGATTGTAACTGAAGCTTTCTTT	CAWSPGIVTEAFF
-	TRBJ1-1	TRBV20-1	-	TGCAGCGCTAGAACAGGGTTTGGCACTGAAGCTTTCTTT	CSARTGFGTEAFF
TRBD2	TRBJ2-1	TRBV3-1	-	TGTGCCAGCAGCCAAGGAGGGACTAGCGGGAAAGGAGGGCAGTTCTTC	CASSQGGTSGKGGQFF
TRBD2	TRBJ2-1	TRBV14	-	TGTGCCAGCAGCCAAGATTCTAGGCGGGAGGCCTGCAATGAGCAGTTCTTC	CASSQDSRREACNEQFF
TRBD2	TRBJ2-2	TRBV7-9	-	TGTGCCAGCAGCCCGAGCGGGAGTGTCGGGGAGCTGTTTTTT	CASSPSGSVGELFF
TRBD1	TRBJ2-1	TRBV11-1	many	TGTGCCAGCAGCCGAGCAACCGGGACAGGGGGGTGGGATGAGCAGTTCTTC	CASSRATGTGGWDEQFF
-	TRBJ2-1	TRBV5-1	-	TGCGCCAGCAGCGTCAGCCCAGGCTCCTACAATGAGCAGTTCTTC	CASSVSPGSYNEQFF
-	TRBJ2-2	TRBV5-6	-	TGTGCCGGTTCGGACACTAACACCGGGGAGCTGTTTTTT	CAGSDTNTGELFF
TRBD2	TRBJ2-2	TRBV6-1	-	TGTGCCAGCAGTCCCCAAGCGGGGCTTAACACCGGGGAGCTGTTTTTT	CASSPQAGLNTGELFF
-	TRBJ2-3	TRBV13	few	TGTGCCAGCAGCTTACGCAAAGGGGGAGATCCAGATACGCAGTATTTT	CASSLRKGGDPDTQYF
-	TRBJ1-1	TRBV6-5	few	TGTGCCAGCAGATACTCGATCATGATCGCAGGCCGGTCCACTGAAGCTTTCTTT	CASRYSIMIAGRSTEAFF
-	TRBJ2-1	TRBV29-1	-	TGCAGCGCCGCAGGTTACTCCTACAATGAGCAGTTCTTC	CSAAGYSYNEQFF
TRBD2	TRBJ2-5	TRBV7-2	-	TGTGCCAGCAGCTTAAGCGGAATAGCGGGACGCGAGACCCAGTACTTC	CASSLSGIAGRETQYF
-	TRBJ2-7	TRBV15	-	TGTGCCACCAGCAGAGACCCGGGCGTCACCTACGAGCAGTACTTC	CATSRDPGVTYEQYF
TRBD1	TRBJ2-7	TRBV11-1	-	TGTGCCAGCAGCTTTTTCCGATCCCGGGACAGGGTCTACGAGCAGTACTTC	CASSFFRSRDRVYEQYF
-	TRBJ2-7	TRBV4-1	-	TGCGCCAGCAGCCAAGTCTTCAGTGATTCCTACGAGCAGTACTTC	CASSQVFSDSYEQYF